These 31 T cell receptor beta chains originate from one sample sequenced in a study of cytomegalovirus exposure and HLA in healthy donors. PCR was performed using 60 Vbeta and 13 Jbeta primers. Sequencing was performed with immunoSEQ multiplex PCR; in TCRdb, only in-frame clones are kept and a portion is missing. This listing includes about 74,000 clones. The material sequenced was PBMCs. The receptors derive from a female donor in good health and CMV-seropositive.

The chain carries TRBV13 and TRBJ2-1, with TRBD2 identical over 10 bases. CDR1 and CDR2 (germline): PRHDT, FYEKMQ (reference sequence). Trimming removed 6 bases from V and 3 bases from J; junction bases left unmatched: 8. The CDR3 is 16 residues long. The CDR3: CASSNLAGGGYNEQFF. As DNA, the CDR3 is TGTGCCAGCAGTAATTTAGCGGGGGGAGGCTACAATGAGCAGTTCTTC.

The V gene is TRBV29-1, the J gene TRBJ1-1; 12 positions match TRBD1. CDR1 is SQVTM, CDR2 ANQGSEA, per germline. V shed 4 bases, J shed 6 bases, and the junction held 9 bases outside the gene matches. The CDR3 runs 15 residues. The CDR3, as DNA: TGCAGCGTTGTGGGGACAGGGGGCCCGCTCGCTGAAGCTTTCTTT. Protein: CSVVGTGGPLAEAFF.

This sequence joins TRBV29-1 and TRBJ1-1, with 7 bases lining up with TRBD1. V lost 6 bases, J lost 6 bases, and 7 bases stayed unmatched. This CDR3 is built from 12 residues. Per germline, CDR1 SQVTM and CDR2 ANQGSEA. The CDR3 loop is CSVGQGVSEAFF. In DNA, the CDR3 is TGCAGCGTCGGGCAGGGGGTCTCTGAAGCTTTCTTT.

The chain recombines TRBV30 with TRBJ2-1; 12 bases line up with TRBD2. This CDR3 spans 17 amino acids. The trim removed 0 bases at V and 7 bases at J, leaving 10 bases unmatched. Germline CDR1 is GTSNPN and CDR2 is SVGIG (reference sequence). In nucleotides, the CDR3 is TGTGCCTGGAGTGTTTGGGCTAGCGGGAGGGGGGAGAATGAGCAGTTCTTC. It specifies CAWSVWASGRGENEQFF. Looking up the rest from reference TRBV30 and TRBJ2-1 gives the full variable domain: SQTIHQWPATLVQPVGSPLSLECTVEGTSNPNLYWYRQAAGRGLQLLFYSVGIGQISSEVPQNLSASRPQDRQFILSSKKLLLSDSGFYLCAWSVWASGRGENEQFFGPGTRLTVL.

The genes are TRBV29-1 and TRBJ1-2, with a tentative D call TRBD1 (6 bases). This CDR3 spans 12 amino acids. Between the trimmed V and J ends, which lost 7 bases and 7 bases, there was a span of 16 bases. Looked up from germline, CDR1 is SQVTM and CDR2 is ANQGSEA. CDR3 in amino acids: CSAEQGGPGYTF. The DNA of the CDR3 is TGCAGCGCCGAACAGGGAGGGCCTGGCTACACCTTC. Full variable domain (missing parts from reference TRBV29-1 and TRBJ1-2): SAVISQKPSRDICQRGTSLTIQCQVDSQVTMMFWYRQQPGQSLTLIATANQGSEATYESGFVIDKFPISRPNLTFSTLTVSNMSPEDSSIYLCSAEQGGPGYTFGSGTRLTVV.

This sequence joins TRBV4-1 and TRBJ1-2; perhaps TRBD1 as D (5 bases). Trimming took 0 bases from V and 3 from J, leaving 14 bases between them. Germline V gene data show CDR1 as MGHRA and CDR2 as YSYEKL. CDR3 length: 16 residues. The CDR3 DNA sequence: TGCGCCAGCAGCCAAGATATGGGGGGGGAATACTATGGCTACACCTTC. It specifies CASSQDMGGEYYGYTF.

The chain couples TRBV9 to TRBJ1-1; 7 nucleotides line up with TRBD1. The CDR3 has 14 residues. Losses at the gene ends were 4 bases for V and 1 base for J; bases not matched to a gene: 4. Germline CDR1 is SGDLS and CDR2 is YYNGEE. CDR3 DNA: TGTGCCAGCAGCCCGACAGGGCAGAACACTGAAGCTTTCTTT. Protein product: CASSPTGQNTEAFF.

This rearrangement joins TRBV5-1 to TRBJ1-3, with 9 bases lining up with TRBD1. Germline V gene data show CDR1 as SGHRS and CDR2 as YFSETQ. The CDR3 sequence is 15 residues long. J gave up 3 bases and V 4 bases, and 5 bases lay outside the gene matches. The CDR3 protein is CASSPRTGDGNTIYF. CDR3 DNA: TGCGCCAGCAGCCCACGGACAGGGGATGGAAACACCATATATTTT. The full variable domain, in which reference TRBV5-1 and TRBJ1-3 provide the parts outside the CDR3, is KAGVTQTPRYLIKTRGQQVTLSCSPISGHRSVSWYQQTPGQGLQFLFEYFSETQRNKGNFPGRFSGRQFSNSRSEMNVSTLELGDSALYLCASSPRTGDGNTIYFGEGSWLTVV.

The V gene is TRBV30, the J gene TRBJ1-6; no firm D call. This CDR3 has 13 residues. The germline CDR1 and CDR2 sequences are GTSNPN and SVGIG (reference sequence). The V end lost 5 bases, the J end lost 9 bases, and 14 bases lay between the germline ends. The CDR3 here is CAWDSTHLSPLHF. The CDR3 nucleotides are TGTGCCTGGGATTCTACCCATCTTTCACCCCTCCACTTT.

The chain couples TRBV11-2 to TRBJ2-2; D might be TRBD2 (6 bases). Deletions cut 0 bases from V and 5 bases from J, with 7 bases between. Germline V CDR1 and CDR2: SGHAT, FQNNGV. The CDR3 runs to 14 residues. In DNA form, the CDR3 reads TGTGCCAGCAGCTTAGACGGGGGAACCGGGGAGCTGTTTTTT. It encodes CASSLDGGTGELFF.

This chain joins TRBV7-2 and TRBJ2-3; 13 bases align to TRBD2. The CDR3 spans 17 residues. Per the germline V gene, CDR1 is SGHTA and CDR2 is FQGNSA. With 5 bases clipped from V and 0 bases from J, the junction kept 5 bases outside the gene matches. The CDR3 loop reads CASSRTSGRASTDTQYF. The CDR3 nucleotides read TGTGCCAGCAGCCGAACTAGCGGGAGGGCCAGCACAGATACGCAGTATTTT.

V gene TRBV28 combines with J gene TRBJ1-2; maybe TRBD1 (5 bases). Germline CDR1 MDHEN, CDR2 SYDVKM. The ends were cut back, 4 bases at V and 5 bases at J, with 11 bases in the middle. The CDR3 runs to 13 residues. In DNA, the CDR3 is TGTGCCAGCAGTTCGGAGGGGTGGTATGGCTACACCTTC. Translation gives CASSSEGWYGYTF.

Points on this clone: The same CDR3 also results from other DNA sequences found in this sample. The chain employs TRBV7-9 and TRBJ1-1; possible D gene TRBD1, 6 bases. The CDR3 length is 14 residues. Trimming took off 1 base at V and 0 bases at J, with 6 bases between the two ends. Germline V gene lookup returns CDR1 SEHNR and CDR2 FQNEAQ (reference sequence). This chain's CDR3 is CASSLGQVNTEAFF. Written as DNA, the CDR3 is TGTGCCAGCAGCTTAGGACAGGTGAACACTGAAGCTTTCTTT.

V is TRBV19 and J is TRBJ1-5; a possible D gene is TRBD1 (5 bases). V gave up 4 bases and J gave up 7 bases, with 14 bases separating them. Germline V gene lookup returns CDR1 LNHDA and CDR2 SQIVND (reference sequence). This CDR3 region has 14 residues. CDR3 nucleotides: TGTGCCAGTAGTACCAGGGTGGCGGACCAGCCCCAGCATTTT. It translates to CASSTRVADQPQHF.

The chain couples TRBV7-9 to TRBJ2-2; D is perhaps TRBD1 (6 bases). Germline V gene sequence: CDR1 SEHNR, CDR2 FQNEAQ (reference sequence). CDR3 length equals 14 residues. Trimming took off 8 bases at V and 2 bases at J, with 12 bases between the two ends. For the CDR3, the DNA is TGTGCCAGCCGAGGGACACCTAACACCGGGGAGCTGTTTTTT. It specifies CASRGTPNTGELFF.

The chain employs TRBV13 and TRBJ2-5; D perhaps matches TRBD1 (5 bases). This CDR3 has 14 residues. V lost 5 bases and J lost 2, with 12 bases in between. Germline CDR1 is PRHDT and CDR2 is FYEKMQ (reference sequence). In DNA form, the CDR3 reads TGTGCCAGCAGCGCGCGACAGATACAAGAGACCCAGTACTTC. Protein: CASSARQIQETQYF.

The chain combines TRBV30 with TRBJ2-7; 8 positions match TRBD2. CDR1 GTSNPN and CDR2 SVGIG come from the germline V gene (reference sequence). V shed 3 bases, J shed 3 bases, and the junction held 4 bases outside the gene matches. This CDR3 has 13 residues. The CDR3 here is CAWSLGLVYEQYF. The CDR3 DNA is TGTGCCTGGAGCCTGGGACTAGTCTACGAGCAGTACTTC.

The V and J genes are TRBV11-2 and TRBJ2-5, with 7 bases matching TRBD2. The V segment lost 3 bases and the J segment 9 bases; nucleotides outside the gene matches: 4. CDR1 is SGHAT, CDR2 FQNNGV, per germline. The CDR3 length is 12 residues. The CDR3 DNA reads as TGTGCCAGCAGCTTGGTAGGGAGGGCCCAGTACTTC. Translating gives CASSLVGRAQYF.

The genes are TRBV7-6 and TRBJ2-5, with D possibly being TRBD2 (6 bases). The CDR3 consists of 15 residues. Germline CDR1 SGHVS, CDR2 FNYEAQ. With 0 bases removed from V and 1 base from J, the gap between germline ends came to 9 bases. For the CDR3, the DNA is TGTGCCAGCAGCTTAGCGCGCGGGGTCCAAGAGACCCAGTACTTC. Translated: CASSLARGVQETQYF.

CDR3 in DNA: TGTGCCAGCAGCCCCCAAGCGGGGGGGTATTACAATGAGCAGTTCTTC. Its translation is CASSPQAGGYYNEQFF. The chain employs TRBV7-6 and TRBJ2-1; 10 bases fit TRBD2. The germline V gene encodes CDR1 SGHVS and CDR2 FNYEAQ. J was trimmed by 4 bases and V by 5 bases; bases with no gene match: 8. The CDR3 runs to 16 residues.

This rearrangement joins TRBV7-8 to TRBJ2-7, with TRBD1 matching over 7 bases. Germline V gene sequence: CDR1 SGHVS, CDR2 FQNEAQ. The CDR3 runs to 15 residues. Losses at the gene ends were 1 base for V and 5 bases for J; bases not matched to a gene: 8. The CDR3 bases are TGTGCCAGCAGCTTAGGGGGACAGAGGGGTAACGAGCAGTACTTC. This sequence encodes CASSLGGQRGNEQYF.

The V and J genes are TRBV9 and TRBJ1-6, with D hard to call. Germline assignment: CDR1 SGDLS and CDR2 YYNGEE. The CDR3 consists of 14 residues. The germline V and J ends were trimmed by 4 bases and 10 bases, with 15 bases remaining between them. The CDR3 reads CASSPEVGKSPLHF. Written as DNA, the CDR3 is TGTGCCAGCAGCCCAGAGGTCGGGAAATCACCCCTCCACTTT.

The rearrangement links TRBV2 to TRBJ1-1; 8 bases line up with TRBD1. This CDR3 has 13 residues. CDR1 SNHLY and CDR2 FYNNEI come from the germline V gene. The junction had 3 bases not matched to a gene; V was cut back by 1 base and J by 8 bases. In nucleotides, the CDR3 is TGTGCCAGCAGTGAAGTCCGGGACAGGGAAGCTTTCTTT. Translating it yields CASSEVRDREAFF.

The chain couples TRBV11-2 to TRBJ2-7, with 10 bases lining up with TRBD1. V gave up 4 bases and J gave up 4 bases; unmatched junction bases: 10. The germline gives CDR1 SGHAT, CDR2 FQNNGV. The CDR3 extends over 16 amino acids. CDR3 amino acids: CASSSPGTGERYEQYF. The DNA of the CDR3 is TGTGCCAGCAGCTCCCCCGGGACAGGGGAGAGATACGAGCAGTACTTC.

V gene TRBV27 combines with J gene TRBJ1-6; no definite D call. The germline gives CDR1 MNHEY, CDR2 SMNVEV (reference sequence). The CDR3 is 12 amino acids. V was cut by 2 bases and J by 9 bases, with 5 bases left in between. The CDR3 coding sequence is TGTGCCAGCAGTTTAAACGGTTCACCCCTCCACTTT. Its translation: CASSLNGSPLHF.

The CDR3 reads CASSIRRDRVTDTQYF. The CDR3 DNA reads TGTGCCAGCAGCATCAGACGGGACAGGGTCACAGATACGCAGTATTTT. This rearrangement joins TRBV9 to TRBJ2-3, with TRBD1 identical over 9 bases. The CDR3 spans 16 residues. Trimming cost V 4 bases and J 2 bases; bases outside gene matches: 8. Germline V gene sequence: CDR1 SGDLS, CDR2 YYNGEE.

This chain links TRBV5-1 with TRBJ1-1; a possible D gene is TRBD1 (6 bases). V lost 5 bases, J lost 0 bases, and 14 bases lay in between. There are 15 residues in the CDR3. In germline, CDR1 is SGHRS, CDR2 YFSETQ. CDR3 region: CASRAGQRMNTEAFF. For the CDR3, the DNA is TGCGCCAGCAGAGCAGGACAGAGAATGAACACTGAAGCTTTCTTT.

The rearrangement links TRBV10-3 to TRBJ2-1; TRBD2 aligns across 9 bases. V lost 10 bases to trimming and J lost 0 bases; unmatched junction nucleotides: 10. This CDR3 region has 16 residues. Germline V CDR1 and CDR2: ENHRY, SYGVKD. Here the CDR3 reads CATRVLAGSSYNEQFF. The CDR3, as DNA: TGTGCCACTCGGGTGCTAGCGGGGAGCTCCTACAATGAGCAGTTCTTC.

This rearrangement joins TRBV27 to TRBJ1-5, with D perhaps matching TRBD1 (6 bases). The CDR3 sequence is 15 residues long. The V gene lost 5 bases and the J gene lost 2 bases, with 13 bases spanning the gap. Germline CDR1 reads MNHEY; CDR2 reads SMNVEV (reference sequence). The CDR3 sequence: CASSDGTHRNQPQHF. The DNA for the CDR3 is TGTGCCAGCAGTGACGGGACACATCGCAATCAGCCCCAGCATTTT.

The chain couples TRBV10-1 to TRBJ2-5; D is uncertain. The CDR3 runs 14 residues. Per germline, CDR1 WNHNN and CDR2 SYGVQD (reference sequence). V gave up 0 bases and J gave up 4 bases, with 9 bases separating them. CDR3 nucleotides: TGCGCCAGCAGTGAGTCGTTGGGCCGAGAGACCCAGTACTTC. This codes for CASSESLGRETQYF.

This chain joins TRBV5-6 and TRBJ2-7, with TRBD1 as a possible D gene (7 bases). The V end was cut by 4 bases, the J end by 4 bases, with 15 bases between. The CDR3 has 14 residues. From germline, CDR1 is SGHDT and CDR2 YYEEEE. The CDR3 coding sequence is TGTGCCAGCAGCCACGGAGGGGGCCAGTACGAGCAGTACTTC. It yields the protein CASSHGGGQYEQYF. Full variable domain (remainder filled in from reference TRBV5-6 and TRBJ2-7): DAGVTQSPTHLIKTRGQQVTLRCSPKSGHDTVSWYQQALGQGPQFIFQYYEEEERQRGNFPDRFSGHQFPNYSSELNVNALLLGDSALYLCASSHGGGQYEQYFGPGTRLTVT.